These 2 T cell receptor beta chains were all obtained from the same sample, sequenced in a study of identical twins. TCRdb re-analysed the 5' RACE reads in MiXCR, keeping a single row per CDR3 protein. The profile shows under 1 million distinct CDR3 sequences, over 9% of them singletons. The sample was also linked to a second study, of yellow fever vaccine responses in identical twins.

Sequencing was performed on PBMCs. All receptors derive from a woman between 18 and 29 years old in good health.

This clonotype was picked up many times. DNA for the CDR3: TGTGCCACCAGTAGTGGACGGCAGTACTTC. This encodes CATSSGRQYF. The chain combines TRBV24-1 with TRBJ2-7; D ambiguous. The ends were cut back, 6 bases at V and 9 bases at J, with 8 bases in the middle. CDR1 and CDR2 (germline): KGHDR, SFDVKD. The CDR3 is made up of 10 amino acids.

This clonotype was detected many times. The chain uses TRBV12-3 or TRBV12-4 and TRBJ2-1, with TRBD2 matching 10 bases. There are 15 residues in the CDR3. The trim removed 6 bases at V and 3 bases at J, leaving 5 bases unmatched. CDR3 DNA sequence: TGTGCCAGCAGCAGCGCTAGCGGGAGCTACAATGAGCAGTTCTTC. It specifies CASSSASGSYNEQFF.